The 30 T cell receptor beta chains given below trace back to one sample, sequenced in a study of control samples from healthy donors and cancer patients. Measured with immunoSEQ multiplex PCR; TCRdb has only the in-frame clones, and not every one. The repertoire consists of roughly 130,000 clones, with less than 90% occurring once and the leading ten covering approximately 9.4%. The sequencing sample was made of blood. The receptors stem from a woman in her 30s in good health.

The chain joins TRBV6-6 to TRBJ2-7; D might be TRBD1 (6 bases). CDR1 and CDR2 (germline): MNHNY, SVGAGI (reference sequence). The CDR3 is made up of 14 amino acids. The V end was cut by 7 bases, the J end by 6 bases, with 19 bases between. The CDR3 loop is CASNTQGRISEQYF. The CDR3 DNA reads TGTGCCAGCAATACACAGGGCAGAATCTCCGAGCAGTACTTC.

This sequence joins TRBV12-2 and TRBJ1-2. TRBV12-2 is designated a pseudogene. The CDR3 contains 15 residues. CDR3 residues: CASRRRFVSDYGYTF. The CDR3 DNA is TGTGCAAGTCGGAGAAGGTTCGTGAGTGACTATGGCTACACCTTC.

The rearrangement uses TRBV29-1 and TRBJ2-1; D is tentatively TRBD1 or TRBD2 (7 bases each). V lost 7 bases and J 0 bases, leaving 13 bases between the germline ends. The germline CDR1 and CDR2 sequences are SQVTM and ANQGSEA. This CDR3 comprises 14 residues. Written as DNA, the CDR3 is TGCAGCGCCGTCAGGGGGGGCTCCTACAATGAGCAGTTCTTC. Translated: CSAVRGGSYNEQFF.

Only one count was recorded for this clone. The CDR3 region is CSVANVYGAPTEAFF. CDR3 nucleotide sequence: TGCAGCGTCGCGAACGTATATGGGGCGCCCACTGAAGCTTTCTTT. The rearrangement joins TRBV29-1 to TRBJ1-1; D might be TRBD1 (5 bases). The CDR3 has 15 residues. V shed 6 bases and J shed 4 bases, with 21 bases lying between them. Germline CDR1 reads SQVTM; CDR2 reads ANQGSEA.

V and J are TRBV30 and TRBJ2-5; 8 nucleotides line up with TRBD2. V gave up 4 bases and J gave up 7 bases; unmatched junction bases: 2. The germline CDR1 and CDR2 sequences are GTSNPN and SVGIG (reference sequence). The CDR3 runs 11 residues. The CDR3 loop reads CAWTAGGTQYF. In DNA, the CDR3 is TGTGCCTGGACGGCGGGGGGGACCCAGTACTTC.

J is TRBJ1-6 and V is TRBV27; 9 bases fit TRBD1. CDR3 size: 14 residues. With V trimmed by 6 bases and J by 5 bases, 2 bases remained unmatched. The V gene's germline CDR1 is MNHEY and CDR2 SMNVEV (reference sequence). CDR3 sequence (DNA): TGTGCCAGCAGGCGGACAGGGGATAATTCACCCCTCCACTTT. This sequence encodes CASRRTGDNSPLHF.

The chain employs TRBV13 and TRBJ2-7, with D hard to call. CDR1 and CDR2 from the germline V gene are PRHDT and FYEKMQ (reference sequence). Trimming removed 4 bases from V and 1 base from J, with 8 bases in between. This CDR3 region has 13 residues. For the CDR3, the DNA is TGTGCCAGCAGCTCCGGTGAGTCCTACGAGCAGTACTTC. Protein sequence: CASSSGESYEQYF.

This clone came up once. This chain links TRBV29-1 with TRBJ1-4; D is unresolved. The germline V gene has CDR1 SQVTM and CDR2 ANQGSEA. The CDR3 spans 12 residues. The V end lost 5 bases, the J end lost 6 bases, and 10 bases lay between the germline ends. This CDR3 reads CSVLDGDEKLFF. The CDR3 DNA is TGCAGCGTTCTGGACGGAGATGAAAAACTGTTTTTT.

The chain carries TRBV7-8 and TRBJ1-4; TRBD1 might be the D (6 bases). Germline V lookup: CDR1 SGHVS, CDR2 FQNEAQ. CDR3 length: 15 residues. V was shortened by 5 bases and J by 3 bases, with 13 bases between the two germline ends. Written as DNA, the CDR3 is TGTGCCAGCAGCCCCTACAGGGTTCCTAATGAAAAACTGTTTTTT. It encodes CASSPYRVPNEKLFF. Filled out from reference TRBV7-8 and TRBJ1-4, the complete variable domain reads GAGVSQSPRYKVAKRGQDVALRCDPISGHVSLFWYQQALGQGPEFLTYFQNEAQLDKSGLPSDRFFAERPEGSVSTLKIQRTQQEDSAVYLCASSPYRVPNEKLFFGSGTQLSVL.

This clone occurred once. The chain recombines TRBV30 with TRBJ1-1; D unclear. CDR1 GTSNPN and CDR2 SVGIG come from the germline V gene (reference sequence). Trimming left V 5 bases short and J 8 bases short, with 6 bases between. The CDR3 is 9 residues long. CDR3: CAWGREAFF. CDR3 DNA sequence: TGTGCCTGGGGACGGGAAGCTTTCTTT.

The chain recombines TRBV6-6 with TRBJ1-5; 7 bases fit TRBD1. J gave up 1 base and V 6 bases, and 3 bases lay outside the gene matches. CDR3 length: 14 amino acids. In germline, CDR1 is MNHNY, CDR2 SVGAGI (reference sequence). CDR3 protein: CASSPGGSNQPQHF. The CDR3 nucleotides read TGTGCCAGCAGCCCAGGGGGGAGCAATCAGCCCCAGCATTTT.

The genes are TRBV7-9 and TRBJ1-1; D is perhaps TRBD1 (5 bases). In germline, CDR1 is SEHNR, CDR2 FQNEAQ (reference sequence). Trimming took 3 bases from V and 3 from J, leaving 14 bases between them. CDR3 length: 15 amino acids. CDR3 nucleotide sequence: TGTGCCAGCAGCTTGTTGGCGAAAGGGGACACTGAAGCTTTCTTT. This gives the protein CASSLLAKGDTEAFF.

V is TRBV5-1 and J is TRBJ2-6; D is uncertain. In germline, CDR1 is SGHRS, CDR2 YFSETQ. This CDR3 comprises 13 residues. V was shortened by 8 bases and J by 3 bases, with 9 bases between the two germline ends. The CDR3 coding sequence is TGCGCCAGTAGGTCGTTTGGGGCCAACGTCCTGACTTTC. Translation gives CASRSFGANVLTF.

This clone appeared once. The rearrangement links TRBV10-3 to TRBJ1-1; 8 bases agree with TRBD1. The CDR3 length is 15 residues. The germline V gene has CDR1 ENHRY and CDR2 SYGVKD. J lost 1 base, V lost 6 bases, and 7 bases had no gene match. The CDR3 loop is CAIRGTGTGNTEAFF. The CDR3 DNA is TGTGCCATCAGGGGAACCGGGACAGGGAACACTGAAGCTTTCTTT.

The chain has TRBV7-2 and TRBJ1-1; D gene unclear. The germline gives CDR1 SGHTA, CDR2 FQGNSA. The CDR3 consists of 15 residues. Deletions cut 4 bases from V and 4 bases from J, with 16 bases between. The CDR3 region has the DNA TGTGCCAGCAGCTATCCAGGATTCTCCCTCACTGAAGCTTTCTTT. Translated: CASSYPGFSLTEAFF.

A few counts support this clone. J is TRBJ1-1 and V is TRBV14; no clear D gene. CDR3 length equals 11 residues. Trimming left V 3 bases short and J 9 bases short, with 8 bases between. Germline CDR1 is SGHDN and CDR2 is FVKESK. The CDR3 nucleotides read TGTGCCAGCAGCCACGGACGGCAAGCTTTCTTT. Translation gives CASSHGRQAFF.

This chain links TRBV5-1 with TRBJ2-1, with 8 bases aligning to TRBD2. The trim removed 0 bases at V and 7 bases at J, leaving 9 bases unmatched. Germline CDR1 and CDR2: SGHRS and YFSETQ. The CDR3 covers 16 residues. The chain's CDR3 is CASSLAGTSIGNEQFF. The DNA of the CDR3 is TGCGCCAGCAGCTTGGCCGGGACTAGTATCGGAAATGAGCAGTTCTTC.

This chain links TRBV19 with TRBJ2-6, with a possible D match to TRBD1 (5 bases). V dropped 5 bases and J dropped 4 bases, with 15 bases sitting between them. CDR3 length: 16 amino acids. Looked up from germline, CDR1 is LNHDA and CDR2 is SQIVND (reference sequence). The CDR3 here is CASSPGVGPGANVLTF. DNA of the CDR3: TGTGCCAGTAGTCCAGGAGTGGGGCCCGGGGCCAACGTCCTGACTTTC. Complete variable domain (other parts from reference TRBV19 and TRBJ2-6): DGGITQSPKYLFRKEGQNVTLSCEQNLNHDAMYWYRQDPGQGLRLIYYSQIVNDFQKGDIAEGYSVSREKKESFPLTVTSAQKNPTAFYLCASSPGVGPGANVLTFGAGSRLTVL.

The chain joins TRBV4-2 to TRBJ2-2; no firm D call. Per the germline V gene, CDR1 is LGHNA and CDR2 is YNFKEQ. The V end lost 3 bases, the J end lost 2 bases, and 7 bases lay between the germline ends. This CDR3 is built from 14 residues. CDR3 sequence: CASSQLRNTGELFF. In DNA form, the CDR3 reads TGTGCCAGCAGCCAGTTGCGAAACACCGGGGAGCTGTTTTTT.

The genes are TRBV6-5 and TRBJ1-4; 7 nucleotides match TRBD1. Trimming at V came to 6 bases and at J to 4 bases, leaving 8 bases not matched to a gene. The length of the CDR3 is 15 residues. Germline V lookup: CDR1 MNHEY, CDR2 SVGAGI. The CDR3 nucleotides read TGTGCCAGCAGGGACTACGGGACAGTTAATGAAAAACTGTTTTTT. Translation: CASRDYGTVNEKLFF.

The table lists this clone with a count of one. The V and J genes are TRBV18 and TRBJ1-2; weak D call: TRBD1 (6 bases). Trimming left V 0 bases short and J 4 bases short, with 15 bases between. This CDR3 comprises 16 residues. Germline V gene sequence: CDR1 KGHSH, CDR2 LQKENI. The CDR3 protein is CASSPPDGGLSYGYTF. CDR3 in DNA: TGTGCCAGCTCACCACCGGATGGGGGGCTCAGCTATGGCTACACCTTC.

The genes are TRBV7-6 and TRBJ1-1; no firm D call. The V end lost 4 bases, the J end lost 3 bases, and 15 bases lay between the germline ends. The CDR3 contains 15 residues. Germline assignment: CDR1 SGHVS and CDR2 FNYEAQ. DNA for the CDR3: TGTGCCAGCAGCTCCCTATCCTCGGCTGACACTGAAGCTTTCTTT. Its translation: CASSSLSSADTEAFF.

V gene TRBV28 combines with J gene TRBJ1-3; no clear D. There are 16 residues in the CDR3. Trimming stripped 1 base from V and 1 base from J, with 11 bases between. Germline CDR1 and CDR2: MDHEN and SYDVKM. The CDR3 loop reads CASSLSAMQSGNTIYF. As DNA, the CDR3 is TGTGCCAGCAGTTTATCAGCGATGCAGTCTGGAAACACCATATATTTT. Variable domain in full (rest from reference TRBV28 and TRBJ1-3): DVKVTQSSRYLVKRTGEKVFLECVQDMDHENMFWYRQDPGLGLRLIYFSYDVKMKEKGDIPEGYSVSREKKERFSLILESASTNQTSMYLCASSLSAMQSGNTIYFGEGSWLTVV.

The V gene is TRBV10-3, the J gene TRBJ2-5, with a weak D call TRBD2 (5 bases). The V gene's germline CDR1 is ENHRY and CDR2 SYGVKD. CDR3 length equals 12 residues. With 6 bases removed from V and 5 bases from J, the gap between germline ends came to 10 bases. The CDR3 region has the DNA TGTGCCATCAGCCCCCGGAGGGAGACCCAGTACTTC. Translated: CAISPRRETQYF.

This chain connects TRBV30 to TRBJ2-5; 11 bases line up with TRBD2. Germline V gene data show CDR1 as GTSNPN and CDR2 as SVGIG (reference sequence). CDR3 length equals 16 residues. With V trimmed by 0 bases and J by 5 bases, 8 bases remained unmatched. Here the CDR3 reads CAWSVGLAGGGETQYF. The DNA of the CDR3 is TGTGCCTGGAGTGTAGGGCTAGCGGGAGGAGGGGAGACCCAGTACTTC.

The gene calls are TRBV6-5 and TRBJ1-4; 7 nucleotides line up with TRBD1. This CDR3 region has 15 residues. With V trimmed by 0 bases and J by 8 bases, 6 bases remained unmatched. Germline CDR1 reads MNHEY; CDR2 reads SVGAGI. The CDR3 protein is CASSYSPGGREKLFF. CDR3 coding DNA: TGTGCCAGCAGTTACTCACCAGGGGGGAGAGAAAAACTGTTTTTT.

In its sample, this clone was seen a few times. The J gene is TRBJ2-1, the V gene TRBV2; D might be TRBD1 or TRBD2, each matching 5 bases. Germline CDR1 reads SNHLY; CDR2 reads FYNNEI. The CDR3 contains 14 residues. Deletions cut 5 bases from V and 8 bases from J, with 16 bases between. CDR3 sequence: CASSWASLGDEQFF. The CDR3 region has the DNA TGTGCCAGCAGTTGGGCTAGCTTGGGGGATGAGCAGTTCTTC.

The rearrangement uses TRBV19 and TRBJ2-7, with D unresolved. Germline V gives CDR1 LNHDA, CDR2 SQIVND (reference sequence). The germline V and J ends were trimmed by 2 bases and 3 bases, with 11 bases remaining between them. There are 14 residues in the CDR3. The CDR3 sequence is CASSIPGSRYEQYF. Written as DNA, the CDR3 is TGTGCCAGTAGTATACCCGGGTCCCGCTACGAGCAGTACTTC.

CDR3 nucleotides: TGTGCCAGCAGGCCGACAGGGGGCAATCAGCCCCAGCATTTT. This translates into CASRPTGGNQPQHF. V is TRBV6-5 and J is TRBJ1-5; 8 bases line up with TRBD1. CDR1 and CDR2 (germline): MNHEY, SVGAGI. The CDR3 runs 14 residues. The junction had 3 bases not matched to a gene; V was cut back by 6 bases and J by 2 bases.

CDR3 amino acids: CASSLRGSAEAFF. The CDR3 DNA sequence: TGCGCCAGCAGCTTGCGAGGGAGCGCTGAAGCTTTCTTT. This chain links TRBV5-1 with TRBJ1-1; D unresolved. Trimming pared 1 base from V and 6 bases from J, leaving 10 bases between. Germline values: CDR1 SGHRS, CDR2 YFSETQ. The CDR3 consists of 13 residues.